This TCR beta chain originates from a study of T-cell reconstitution after alpha-beta-depleted transplantation in children. Germline V CDR1 and CDR2: SGHRS, YFSETQ. Trimming at V came to 7 bases and at J to 3 bases, leaving 7 bases not matched to a gene. CDR3 size: 13 residues. Overall study results and limits: The origin of alpha-beta T cells about two months after transplant was reportedly several hundred expanded graft clones. One year post-transplant, T-cell counts and diversity were largely derived from T cells produced anew.

This clonotype has more than one count but fewer than ten. Its antigen is as yet unknown. Researchers prepared the TCRbeta library using unique molecular identifiers, the study reports. TCRdb processed the PCR reads anew with MiXCR; each CDR3 protein has one entry. The profile shows roughly 570,000 distinct CDR3 sequences, over 20% of them singletons. Specimen: PBMCs, collected before TCRalphabeta/CD19-depleted stem cell transplant. The clonotype originates from a boy in the first two years of life with Wiskott-Aldrich syndrome, due to receive a stem cell transplant. The rearrangement uses TRBV5-1 and TRBJ2-7, with 7 positions matching TRBD1. CDR3 DNA sequence: TGCGCCAGCGTTGGACAGGATATCTACGAGCAGTACTTC. As protein: CASVGQDIYEQYF.